Listed below are T cell receptor beta chains from one sample, sequenced in a study of CD8 T cells in Susac syndrome. TCRdb independently ran MiXCR on the immunoSEQ multiplex PCR reads; one entry per CDR3 protein. The sample includes 100,000 or so distinct CDR3 sequences, about nine tenths of them seen just once. Sample: CD8+ T cells from PBMCs. All receptors derive from a human donor in good health. Both conserved end residues are part of each CDR3. Each record gives: CDR3 protein, CDR3 DNA, clone size, V gene, D gene, J gene. D genes are given only for firm matches. Not every row has a clone size; where given, it reads once, few, many or a size class.

CDR3 protein: CSAQWDGRTEAFF; CDR3 DNA: TGCAGCGCCCAATGGGACGGGCGCACTGAAGCTTTCTTT; clone size: NA; V gene: TRBV29-1; D gene: NA; J gene: TRBJ1-1
CDR3 protein: CASSQDIPASYEQYF; CDR3 DNA: TGTGCCAGCAGCCAAGATATACCGGCGTCCTACGAGCAGTACTTC; clone size: NA; V gene: TRBV3-1; D gene: NA; J gene: TRBJ2-7
CDR3 protein: CAWRRLAGPYNEQFF; CDR3 DNA: TGTGCCTGGAGGCGTCTAGCGGGGCCCTACAATGAGCAGTTCTTC; clone size: NA; V gene: TRBV30; D gene: TRBD2; J gene: TRBJ2-1
CDR3 protein: CASGSGSGSTGELFF; CDR3 DNA: TGCGCCAGCGGGAGCGGGAGCGGAAGCACCGGGGAGCTGTTTTTT; clone size: NA; V gene: TRBV5-1; D gene: TRBD2; J gene: TRBJ2-2
CDR3 protein: CSVDDNSGRAFF; CDR3 DNA: TGCAGCGTTGACGATAACAGCGGTCGCGCTTTCTTT; clone size: NA; V gene: TRBV29-1; D gene: NA; J gene: TRBJ1-1
CDR3 protein: CSVVEIGQGMKFF; CDR3 DNA: TGCAGCGTTGTGGAAATAGGACAGGGAATGAAGTTCTTC; clone size: NA; V gene: TRBV29-1; D gene: TRBD1; J gene: TRBJ2-1
CDR3 protein: CASRVAETQYF; CDR3 DNA: TGTGCCAGCAGAGTTGCGGAGACCCAGTACTTC; clone size: NA; V gene: TRBV2; D gene: NA; J gene: TRBJ2-5
CDR3 protein: CASSLGGYQDEAFF; CDR3 DNA: TGTGCCAGCAGCTTAGGGGGCTACCAGGACGAGGCTTTCTTT; clone size: NA; V gene: TRBV7-2; D gene: NA; J gene: TRBJ1-1
CDR3 protein: CASINRFLSSTEAFF; CDR3 DNA: TGTGCCAGCATCAACAGGTTTCTATCGAGTACTGAAGCTTTCTTT; clone size: NA; V gene: TRBV6-2/TRBV6-3; D gene: NA; J gene: TRBJ1-1
CDR3 protein: CSASLGGVNTEAFF; CDR3 DNA: TGCAGTGCTAGTCTGGGGGGGGTGAACACTGAAGCTTTCTTT; clone size: NA; V gene: TRBV20-1; D gene: NA; J gene: TRBJ1-1
CDR3 protein: CASSLDRAGEDTQYF; CDR3 DNA: TGTGCCAGCAGCTTAGACAGGGCGGGGGAAGATACGCAGTATTTT; clone size: once; V gene: TRBV12-3/TRBV12-4; D gene: NA; J gene: TRBJ2-3